The 10 T cell receptor beta chains given below trace back to one sample, sequenced in a study of OX40 agonist ivuxolimab in advanced cancers. This table comes from immunoSEQ multiplex PCR, and its TCRdb copy is limited to in-frame clones, with some not included. This sample has more than 60,000 clones, with 86% found just once. The input for sequencing was CD4+ or CD8+ T cells sorted from blood, taken in a trial of the OX40 agonist ivuxolimab. Source of these receptors: an adult with an advanced solid tumor such as melanoma, head and neck, liver or kidney cancer.

The rearrangement uses TRBV28 and TRBJ1-2, with D perhaps matching TRBD1 (5 bases). V dropped 6 bases and J dropped 8 bases, with 13 bases sitting between them. CDR3 length: 12 residues. Germline assignment: CDR1 MDHEN and CDR2 SYDVKM. CDR3 residues: CASSRAGYGYTF. The CDR3, as DNA: TGTGCCAGCAGCCGGGCAGGGTACGGCTACACCTTC.

CDR3 residues: CAWRNPGNTGELFF. CDR3 bases: TGTGCCTGGAGGAACCCAGGGAACACCGGGGAGCTGTTTTTT. This chain connects TRBV30 to TRBJ2-2; D remains ambiguous. The CDR3 covers 14 residues. CDR1 is GTSNPN and CDR2 is SVGIG in the germline V gene (reference sequence). Between the trimmed V and J ends, which lost 3 bases and 1 base, there was a span of 9 bases.

CDR3 DNA sequence: TGTGCCAGCAGTGTTCTACAGCTGAACACTGAAGCTTTCTTT. This encodes CASSVLQLNTEAFF. This chain links TRBV6-1 with TRBJ1-1; D gene uncertain. Germline CDR1 and CDR2: MNHNS and SASEGT. V lost 4 bases and J 0 bases, leaving 9 bases between the germline ends. This CDR3 comprises 14 residues.

This rearrangement joins TRBV5-5 to TRBJ2-5, with 13 bases fitting TRBD2. The V and J ends lost 7 bases and 4 bases, in that order; junction bases with no gene match: 13. The V gene's germline CDR1 is SGHKS and CDR2 YYEKEE (reference sequence). The CDR3 runs to 17 residues. The CDR3 loop is CASSRLTWTSGRETQYF. In DNA form, the CDR3 reads TGTGCCAGCTCCCGCCTTACATGGACTAGCGGGAGAGAGACCCAGTACTTC.

The J gene is TRBJ1-2, the V gene TRBV28, with D unresolved. The V gene's germline CDR1 is MDHEN and CDR2 SYDVKM. Trimming shortened V by 9 bases and J by 4 bases, and 18 bases separated the two germline ends. The CDR3 runs 14 residues. The CDR3 DNA sequence: TGTGCCAGACCACCCCGGGGAGACCCCTATGGCTACACCTTC. Translating gives CARPPRGDPYGYTF.

V is TRBV5-1 and J is TRBJ2-5; D possibly corresponds to TRBD1 (6 bases). The V gene lost 0 bases and the J gene lost 2 bases, with 11 bases spanning the gap. The germline gives CDR1 SGHRS, CDR2 YFSETQ. This CDR3 contains 15 residues. In DNA form, the CDR3 reads TGCGCCAGCAGCTTGGATTGGACAGAACAAGAGACCCAGTACTTC. Its translation: CASSLDWTEQETQYF. Full variable domain (remainder filled in from reference TRBV5-1 and TRBJ2-5): KAGVTQTPRYLIKTRGQQVTLSCSPISGHRSVSWYQQTPGQGLQFLFEYFSETQRNKGNFPGRFSGRQFSNSRSEMNVSTLELGDSALYLCASSLDWTEQETQYFGPGTRLLVL.

The rearrangement joins TRBV29-1 to TRBJ2-3, with TRBD2 identical over 8 bases. Germline V gene lookup returns CDR1 SQVTM and CDR2 ANQGSEA. After removal of 3 bases from V and 2 bases from J, the junction contained 7 bases not matched to a gene. This CDR3 comprises 15 residues. The CDR3 region is CSVEEAGVNTDTQYF. The CDR3 DNA reads as TGCAGCGTTGAGGAAGCGGGAGTTAACACAGATACGCAGTATTTT.

The chain employs TRBV4-1 and TRBJ1-1, with 7 bases lining up with TRBD1. V trimming: 4 bases; J trimming: 4 bases; junction bases outside the gene matches: 3. The germline gives CDR1 MGHRA, CDR2 YSYEKL. The CDR3 contains 13 residues. The CDR3: CASSRDSGTEAFF. The CDR3 DNA reads TGCGCCAGCAGCCGGGACAGCGGCACTGAAGCTTTCTTT.

The J gene is TRBJ1-2, the V gene TRBV7-2; 7 nucleotides line up with TRBD1. Germline-derived CDR1 and CDR2 are SGHTA and FQGNSA. The CDR3 covers 15 residues. After removal of 3 bases from V and 2 bases from J, the junction contained 6 bases not matched to a gene. CDR3 residues: CASSFGPQGNYGYTF. In DNA form, the CDR3 reads TGTGCCAGCAGCTTTGGGCCACAGGGGAACTATGGCTACACCTTC.

This CDR3 reads CASSPPAGAKGETQYF. The DNA of the CDR3 is TGTGCCAGCTCACCACCAGCAGGGGCCAAGGGGGAGACCCAGTACTTC. The chain carries TRBV18 and TRBJ2-5, with D perhaps matching TRBD1 (6 bases). CDR1 is KGHSH and CDR2 is LQKENI in the germline V gene. This CDR3 has 16 amino acids. V lost 0 bases, J lost 5 bases, and 16 bases lay in between.